This TCR beta chain emerged from a study of shared clonotypes between healthy human individuals. In regard to this clone: What it binds is not known.

Assay execution took place at the deep level. Original data processing: ImmunoSEQ output held junction-only sequences without quality scores, so filtering differed. The data were produced by immunoSEQ multiplex PCR, yet TCRdb's version contains in-frame clones alone and is incomplete. V and J calls and clone size are given by that table; D and trimming were obtained from the DNA. The profile shows about 2 million clones, around 95% of them singletons. Study observations and caveats: Among donors, sharing of clonotypes was expected to be affected by sequencing depth.

Per germline, CDR1 MNHNY and CDR2 SVGAGI (reference sequence). V was shortened by 6 bases and J by 0 bases, with 13 bases between the two germline ends. The CDR3 contains 15 residues. This clonotype was sampled from a man younger than 30 in good health. The sequencing sample was made of naive CD4+ T cells sorted from blood. Subset of the sample: CD45RA+ positively selected. V gene TRBV6-6 combines with J gene TRBJ2-3; no definite D call. This CDR3 reads CASRFLSTSTDTQYF. For the CDR3, the DNA is TGTGCCAGCAGGTTCCTATCGACTAGCACAGATACGCAGTATTTT.